Listed here is a single T cell receptor beta chain. As yet, its antigen is unknown. This specimen comes from a study of spatial heterogeneity in lung cancer. The study, taken as a whole, reports: For expanded intratumoral alpha and beta TCRs, counts tracked tumor mutation counts.

One entry per CDR3 protein results from TCRdb running MiXCR on the 5' RACE reads. Of nearly 25,000 distinct CDR3 sequences in the sample, 8.8% were seen once. As to time point: sample taken at primary tumor resection. Sequencing was performed on whole RNA extracted from tumor and nontumor lung tissue, or from frozen PBMC, and the material was left unsorted. The receptor was isolated from a male donor with early-stage non-small cell lung cancer. The sequencing used lung tumor tissue, collected at surgery.

This chain's CDR3 is CASSHNPGLANNEQFF. CDR3 sequence (DNA): TGTGCCAGCAGCCACAACCCTGGACTAGCGAACAATGAGCAGTTCTTC. This chain uses TRBV7-2 with TRBJ2-1; 9 bases align to TRBD2. Germline CDR1 is SGHTA and CDR2 is FQGNSA. The CDR3 is 16 residues long. Trimming cost V 5 bases and J 5 bases; bases outside gene matches: 10. The full variable domain, in which reference TRBV7-2 and TRBJ2-1 provide the parts outside the CDR3, is GAGVSQSPSNKVTEKGKDVELRCDPISGHTALYWYRQSLGQGLEFLIYFQGNSAPDKSGLPSDRFSAERTGGSVSTLTIQRTQQEDSAVYLCASSHNPGLANNEQFFGPGTRLTVL.